Detailed here is one T cell receptor (beta chain). Antigen: not known. All TRB cDNA libraries came from 5' RACE performed with UMI labels. For each CDR3 protein, TCRdb gives one entry from its re-call of the 5' RACE reads, without DNA. Its table lists fewer than 65,000 distinct CDR3 sequences. The data are from a study of CXCR3-negative and CXCR3-positive naive CD8 T cells. Study findings and constraints: Relative to memory CD8+ cells, whose diversity was much lower, both naive subsets had comparably high diversity. The study found more hydrophobic TRB CDR3s in CXCR3-positive naive cells than in CXCR3-negative naive cells. Naive subsets displayed similar surface CD5, and TCR strength was inferred from TRB CDR3 properties.

Sequences were obtained from naive CXCR3+ CD8+ T cells from blood. Subset: CD45RO-CCR7+CD27+CD95- naive CD8+ T cells expressing CXCR3 (TNR3+). The receptor's source is a human donor in good health. Some clones in this sample may be carry-over from other donors' samples.

The CDR3 reads CASSPKMGPPSNEQFF. The chain links TRBV7-3 to TRBJ2-1; TCRdb gives TRBD2 as the D gene, but with no DNA this cannot be confirmed. The CDR3 has 16 amino acids. Germline CDR1 is SGHTA and CDR2 is FQGTGA.